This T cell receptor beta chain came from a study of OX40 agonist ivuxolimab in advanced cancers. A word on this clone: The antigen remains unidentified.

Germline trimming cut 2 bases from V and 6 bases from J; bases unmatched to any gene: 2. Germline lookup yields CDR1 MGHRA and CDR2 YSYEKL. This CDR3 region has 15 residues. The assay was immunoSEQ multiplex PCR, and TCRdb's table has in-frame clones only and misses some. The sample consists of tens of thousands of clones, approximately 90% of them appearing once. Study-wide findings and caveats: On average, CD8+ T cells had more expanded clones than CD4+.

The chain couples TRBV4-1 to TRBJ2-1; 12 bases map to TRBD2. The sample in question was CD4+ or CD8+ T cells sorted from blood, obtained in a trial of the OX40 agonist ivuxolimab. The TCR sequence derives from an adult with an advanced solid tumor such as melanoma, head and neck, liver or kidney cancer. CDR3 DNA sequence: TGCGCCAGCAGCCAAATGACTAGCGGGAGCAATGAGCAGTTCTTC. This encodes CASSQMTSGSNEQFF.